A single sample is the source of the 7 T cell receptor beta chains below, sequenced in a study of vaccination and CD4 T cells after COVID-19. As to treatment: approximately nine-day PBMC culture with coronavirus spike peptide pools or control peptides (ViraFEST assay). Cultured CD4+ T cell DNA was sequenced using the Oncomine TCR Beta short-read assay. A single record per CDR3 protein comes from TCRdb applying MiXCR to the PCR reads. The table has 15,000 to 25,000 distinct CDR3 sequences, around two fifths seen once. For these TCRs, the target antigens are not known. The specimen was cultured CD4+ T cells from blood. The source is a human donor with COVID-19.

This chain uses TRBV20-1 with TRBJ1-5; D unclear. CDR1 and CDR2 from the germline V gene are DFQATT and SNEGSKA (reference sequence). V was pared by 3 bases and J by 7 bases, with 13 bases between. This CDR3 has 13 amino acids. CDR3 in DNA: TGCAGTGCTAGTCTGGAGGGTGTACAGCCCCAGCATTTT. This gives the protein CSASLEGVQPQHF.

This clonotype was counted a few times. The chain has TRBV6-9 and TRBJ1-1; 7 bases agree with TRBD1. Germline V gives CDR1 MNHGY, CDR2 SVAAGI. CDR3 length: 15 amino acids. Germline trimming cut 6 bases from V and 0 bases from J; bases unmatched to any gene: 7. DNA of the CDR3: TGTGCCAGCAGCCGGGACAGACTGTTGAACACTGAAGCTTTCTTT. Amino acid sequence: CASSRDRLLNTEAFF.

The rearrangement links TRBV6-2 or TRBV6-3 to TRBJ1-3; weak D call: TRBD1 (5 bases). V gave up 1 base and J gave up 2 bases, with 9 bases separating them. Germline CDR1 and CDR2: MNHEY and SVGEGT. The CDR3 extends over 15 amino acids. The chain's CDR3 is CASSYYAGTGNTIYF. The CDR3 DNA sequence: TGTGCCAGCAGTTACTACGCAGGGACTGGAAACACCATATATTTT.

The J gene is TRBJ2-3, the V gene TRBV10-1; possibly TRBD1 or TRBD2 for D (5 bases each). The V gene's germline CDR1 is WNHNN and CDR2 SYGVQD (reference sequence). Trimming stripped 1 base from V and 8 bases from J, with 10 bases between. This CDR3 contains 13 residues. The CDR3 sequence: CASSELRGGTQYF. DNA of the CDR3: TGCGCCAGCAGTGAGTTGAGGGGCGGTACGCAGTATTTT.

The rearrangement joins TRBV10-1 to TRBJ2-1; a possible D gene is TRBD1 (6 bases). Looked up from germline, CDR1 is WNHNN and CDR2 is SYGVQD (reference sequence). V was pared by 2 bases and J by 3 bases, with 14 bases between. The CDR3 covers 16 residues. In nucleotides, the CDR3 is TGCGCCAGCAGTGAGCTTACCGGGGACAACTACAATGAGCAGTTCTTC. Amino acids: CASSELTGDNYNEQFF.

The chain recombines TRBV7-9 with TRBJ2-5; D perhaps matches TRBD1 (6 bases). There are 13 residues in the CDR3. Germline loops: CDR1 SEHNR, CDR2 FQNEAQ (reference sequence). V lost 4 bases and J 4 bases, leaving 10 bases between the germline ends. The CDR3 DNA reads as TGTGCCAGCAGCTACCGAGGGGGAGAGACCCAGTACTTC. Translating gives CASSYRGGETQYF.

J is TRBJ2-5 and V is TRBV19; perhaps TRBD2 as D (5 bases). The germline CDR1 and CDR2 sequences are LNHDA and SQIVND (reference sequence). Trimming shortened V by 10 bases and J by 2 bases, and 17 bases separated the two germline ends. The CDR3 loop spans 14 amino acids. The CDR3 coding sequence is TGTGCCACACGTCAGACTACCAAACAAGAGACCCAGTACTTC. It translates to CATRQTTKQETQYF.